These T cell receptor beta chains were read from a single sample in a study of blood T cell repertoires in COVID-19. Generated by immunoSEQ multiplex PCR, the TCRdb table keeps only in-frame clones and is missing some. Among some 220,000 clones listed, roughly 80% were seen once. Sequencing was performed on peripheral blood. The origin of the receptors is a woman aged 55 to 70 with active or convalescent COVID-19. The CDR3 runs from the conserved cysteine through the conserved F or W. The D gene is left open where the match is weak. Clone sizes are given selectively: once, few, many, or a class where the clone is expanded.

>TRBJ2-1|NA|TRBD2|TRBV6-5
CASTRLAGTYNEQFF
TGTGCCAGCACCCGACTAGCGGGGACATACAATGAGCAGTTCTTC
>TRBJ1-2|once|NA|TRBV5-1
CASSLGQRSYGYTF
TGCGCCAGCAGCTTGGGACAGAGGTCCTATGGCTACACCTTC
>TRBJ2-1|NA|TRBD2|TRBV4-2
CASSLFGGVDEQFF
TGTGCCAGCAGCCTGTTCGGGGGGGTTGATGAGCAGTTCTTC
>TRBJ2-1|NA|NA|TRBV6-6
CASSPETSPNSYNEQFF
TGTGCCAGCAGTCCGGAGACTAGTCCCAACTCCTACAATGAGCAGTTCTTC
>TRBJ2-7|NA|NA|TRBV30
CALLSGTYEQYF
TGTGCCTTACTTAGCGGTACCTACGAGCAGTACTTC
>TRBJ2-2|NA|NA|TRBV5-1
CASSFSANTGELFF
TGCGCCAGCAGCTTCAGCGCGAACACCGGGGAGCTGTTTTTT
>TRBJ1-5|few|NA|TRBV29-1
CSVGAGVQPQHF
TGCAGCGTTGGGGCAGGGGTGCAGCCCCAGCATTTT
>TRBJ2-1|NA|TRBD2|TRBV4-1
CASSQVASGVIYNEQFF
TGCGCCAGCAGCCAGGTCGCTAGCGGGGTAATCTACAATGAGCAGTTCTTC
>TRBJ2-1|once|TRBD2|TRBV18
CASSPGQMGLAGAFF
TGTGCCAGCTCACCCGGACAGATGGGACTAGCGGGAGCATTCTTC
>TRBJ1-2|NA|TRBD1|TRBV28
CASSSQGPLNYGYTF
TGTGCCAGCAGTTCACAGGGGCCCCTAAACTATGGCTACACCTTC
>TRBJ1-5|NA|NA|TRBV4-2
CASSQDRNQPQHF
TGTGCCAGCAGCCAAGACCGTAATCAGCCCCAGCATTTT
>TRBJ2-1|NA|NA|TRBV6-1
CASSEPRQTEQFF
TGTGCCAGCAGTGAACCCAGACAGACCGAGCAGTTCTTC
>TRBJ2-1|NA|TRBD1|TRBV7-2
CASTVDRGLVNEQFF
TGTGCCAGCACCGTAGACAGGGGGCTTGTTAATGAGCAGTTCTTC
>TRBJ2-7|NA|NA|TRBV7-9
CASSLDGSGSSYEQYF
TGTGCCAGCAGCTTAGACGGTAGCGGTAGCTCCTACGAGCAGTACTTC
>TRBJ2-2|NA|NA|TRBV15
CATSRDSLLMAGELFF
TGTGCCACCAGCAGAGATAGTTTACTGATGGCCGGGGAGCTGTTTTTT
>TRBJ2-3|NA|TRBD2|TRBV6-1
CASSDRLAGGRVADTQYF
TGTGCCAGCAGTGATAGGCTAGCGGGAGGGAGGGTGGCAGATACGCAGTATTTT
>TRBJ1-5|NA|NA|TRBV19
CASSPQQGNQPQHF
TGTGCCAGTAGTCCCCAGCAGGGGAATCAGCCCCAGCATTTT
>TRBJ1-1|NA|NA|TRBV19
CASSTARDTEAFF
TGTGCCAGTAGTACAGCGCGGGACACTGAAGCTTTCTTT
>TRBJ2-1|NA|TRBD2|TRBV11-2
CASSLGTSGSTEQFF
TGTGCCAGCAGCTTAGGGACTAGCGGGAGCACTGAGCAGTTCTTC
>TRBJ2-1|NA|TRBD2|TRBV27
CASSFFPPGGNEQFF
TGTGCCAGCAGTTTTTTCCCCCCGGGAGGCAATGAGCAGTTCTTC
>TRBJ2-3|few|NA|TRBV21-1
CASSSSEAGTDKDTQYF
TGTGCCAGCAGCAGTTCGGAAGCCGGGACAGATAAAGATACGCAGTATTTT
>TRBJ2-3|NA|TRBD1|TRBV4-2
CASSQESGQGTDTQYF
TGTGCCAGCAGCCAAGAGTCGGGACAGGGCACAGATACGCAGTATTTT
>TRBJ2-5|once|NA|TRBV7-2
CASSLDGTSQETQYF
TGTGCCAGCAGCTTAGATGGCACTAGTCAAGAGACCCAGTACTTC
>TRBJ2-7|NA|NA|TRBV6-1
CASSEPPRQGFFEQYF
TGTGCCAGCAGTGAGCCGCCGCGGCAGGGGTTCTTCGAGCAGTACTTC
>TRBJ1-3|NA|NA|TRBV10-3
CATTEGTPGNTIYF
TGTGCCACCACCGAAGGGACACCTGGAAACACCATATATTTT
>TRBJ2-3|NA|NA|TRBV3-1/TRBV3-2
CACQGGGDTQYF
TGTGCCTGCCAAGGGGGTGGAGATACGCAGTATTTT
>TRBJ1-2|NA|NA|TRBV6-5
CASRFSDYGYTF
TGTGCCAGCAGATTCTCCGACTATGGCTACACCTTC
>TRBJ1-1|NA|TRBD1|TRBV7-2
CASSGRQGSEAFF
TGTGCCAGCAGCGGGCGACAGGGTTCCGAAGCTTTCTTT
>TRBJ1-3|NA|TRBD1|TRBV10-2
CASSGTGDGNTIYF
TGCGCCAGCAGTGGTACAGGGGACGGAAACACCATATATTTT
>TRBJ2-2|NA|TRBD1|TRBV12-3/TRBV12-4
CASSFRQGGELFF
TGTGCCAGCAGTTTTAGACAGGGTGGTGAGCTGTTTTTT
>TRBJ2-1|NA|TRBD1|TRBV9
CASSPPGQGHNEQFF
TGTGCCAGCAGCCCACCGGGACAGGGCCACAATGAGCAGTTCTTC
>TRBJ1-4|NA|TRBD1|TRBV19
CASKALTGTNEKLFF
TGTGCCAGTAAGGCCTTGACAGGGACAAATGAAAAACTGTTTTTT
>TRBJ1-6|NA|NA|TRBV10-3
CAISVEGGNSPLHF
TGTGCCATCAGTGTGGAGGGGGGGAATTCACCCCTCCACTTT
>TRBJ1-6|NA|NA|TRBV27
CASSFNSYNSPLHF
TGTGCCAGCAGTTTCAACTCCTATAATTCACCCCTCCACTTT
>TRBJ1-1|NA|NA|TRBV25-1
CASSGGGWTEAFF
TGTGCCAGCAGTGGGGGGGGCTGGACTGAAGCTTTCTTT
>TRBJ2-6|NA|TRBD1|TRBV7-6
CASSFGTGVAGANVLTF
TGTGCCAGCAGCTTCGGGACAGGGGTAGCAGGGGCCAACGTCCTGACTTTC
>TRBJ1-1|NA|TRBD1|TRBV7-9
CASRTGQGNTEAFF
TGTGCCAGCAGGACAGGACAGGGGAACACTGAAGCTTTCTTT
>TRBJ2-5|NA|TRBD1|TRBV19
CASSMAGGEETQYF
TGTGCCAGTAGTATGGCAGGGGGCGAGGAGACCCAGTACTTC
>TRBJ1-2|NA|TRBD1|TRBV19
CASSMTGAGGVSYTF
TGTGCCAGTAGTATGACAGGGGCCGGGGGAGTGAGCTACACCTTC
>TRBJ2-7|NA|TRBD1|TRBV18
CASSPRKGGAHSYEQYF
TGTGCCAGCTCACCAAGGAAAGGGGGCGCCCATTCCTACGAGCAGTACTTC
>TRBJ2-1|NA|TRBD1|TRBV5-1
CASSWGTGQWVNEQFF
TGCGCCAGCAGCTGGGGGACAGGTCAATGGGTCAATGAGCAGTTCTTC
>TRBJ2-5|NA|TRBD2|TRBV11-3
CASSPGTSGREETQYF
TGTGCCAGCAGCCCCGGGACTAGCGGGAGAGAAGAGACCCAGTACTTC